This T cell receptor beta chain was found in a study of blood T cells in healthy people across ages. Whole-study findings and limits: The study lacked donor CMV status, which possibly confounded expanded clonotype changes. Considered underestimates were the diversity estimates obtained from one million T cells.

Using a J-beta primer mix together with a sample-barcoded 5' primer, a second PCR was run for about 6 to 11 cycles. TCRdb re-derived calls from the 5' RACE reads in MiXCR, one entry per CDR3 protein. Of about 1.8 million distinct CDR3 sequences listed, approximately 50% are singletons. For this clonotype: Its target is unknown.

Material for sequencing was blood. This TCR came from a woman aged 40 to 50 in good health.

The CDR3 sequence: CASGGQGHSPLHF. CDR3 nucleotides: TGTGCCAGCGGGGGACAGGGACATTCACCCCTCCACTTT. The chain links TRBV12-3 or TRBV12-4 to TRBJ1-6, with 9 bases identical to TRBD1. J was trimmed by 8 bases and V by 8 bases; bases with no gene match: 4. The CDR3 is 13 residues long.